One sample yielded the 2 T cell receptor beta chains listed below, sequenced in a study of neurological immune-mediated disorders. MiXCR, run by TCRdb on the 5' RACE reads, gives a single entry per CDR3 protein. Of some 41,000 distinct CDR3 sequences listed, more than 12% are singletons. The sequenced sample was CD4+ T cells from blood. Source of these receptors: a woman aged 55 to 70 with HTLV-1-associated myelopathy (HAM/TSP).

The CDR3 nucleotides are TGTTCTAGCAGCCAAGGACCCGGACTAGCGGGCTACGAGCAGTACTTC. It is translated as CSSSQGPGLAGYEQYF. This chain joins TRBV7-6 and TRBJ2-7, with 11 positions matching TRBD2. Germline CDR1 SGHVS, CDR2 FNYEAQ. This CDR3 has 16 residues.

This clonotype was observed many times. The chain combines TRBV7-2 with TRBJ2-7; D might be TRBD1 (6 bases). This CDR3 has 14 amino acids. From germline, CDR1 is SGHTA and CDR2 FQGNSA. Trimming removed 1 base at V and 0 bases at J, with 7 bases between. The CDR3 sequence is CASSLGTVSYEQYF. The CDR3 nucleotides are TGTGCCAGCAGCTTAGGGACAGTCTCCTACGAGCAGTACTTC.